The 29 T cell receptor beta chains below come from one sample, sequenced in a study of post-analysis software for immune sequencing data. Study-wide findings and caveats: Controls had lower frequencies than patients of 4 or 5 TRBV segments, which included TRBV5-6, TRBV5-1 and TRBV20-1.

Unique molecular identifiers tagged the TCR beta cDNA libraries. TCRdb ran MiXCR on the PCR reads and lists one entry per CDR3 protein. Of about 400,000 distinct CDR3 sequences in the sample, around 33% were seen once. Their target antigens are unknown. What was sequenced was blood. The receptors here all came from a girl aged 10 to 17 with multiple sclerosis.

V usage is TRBV29-1 and J usage is TRBJ2-4; 12 nucleotides align to TRBD2. Near its end, the DNA agrees better with TRBJ2-7, so the J call may be wrong. The length of the CDR3 is 13 residues. Germline CDR1 and CDR2: SQVTM and ANQGSEA. The CDR3 DNA reads TGCAGCGCCGGACTAGCGGGAACACCCGAGCAGTACTTC. Translating gives CSAGLAGTPEQYF.

This clonotype came up many times. The chain carries TRBV4-2 and TRBJ2-7; maybe TRBD2 (5 bases). Germline loops: CDR1 LGHNA, CDR2 YNFKEQ. This CDR3 region has 13 residues. V lost 1 base, J lost 9 bases, and 13 bases lay in between. CDR3 sequence (DNA): TGTGCCAGCAGCCAAGCCAAGCTAGCCCGGCAGTACTTC. Translated: CASSQAKLARQYF.

This chain links TRBV20-1 with TRBJ2-1; TRBD1 aligns across 9 bases. CDR1 DFQATT and CDR2 SNEGSKA come from the germline V gene (reference sequence). The CDR3 consists of 16 residues. V was clipped by 0 bases and J by 2 bases; unmatched bases: 5. The CDR3 DNA sequence: TGCAGTGCTAGAGATTGGGGACAGGGACCCTACAATGAGCAGTTCTTC. The encoded protein is CSARDWGQGPYNEQFF.

The chain couples TRBV29-1 to TRBJ2-7, with TRBD1 matching 7 bases. The CDR3 is 14 amino acids. Germline CDR1 is SQVTM and CDR2 is ANQGSEA. J gave up 1 base and V 6 bases, and 9 bases lay outside the gene matches. CDR3 protein: CSVTTGTASYEQYF. As DNA, the CDR3 is TGCAGCGTCACGACCGGGACAGCTTCCTACGAGCAGTACTTC.

The rearrangement joins TRBV15 to TRBJ2-2, with D perhaps TRBD1 (5 bases). CDR1 is LNHNV and CDR2 is YYDKDF in the germline V gene (reference sequence). This CDR3 spans 14 amino acids. V lost 9 bases and J 1 base, leaving 12 bases between the germline ends. The CDR3 bases are TGTGCCACGGGCGCGACAGTGAACACCGGGGAGCTGTTTTTT. Translation: CATGATVNTGELFF.

Only a few counts were recorded for this clonotype. This chain connects TRBV29-1 to TRBJ1-1, with 12 positions matching TRBD1. V dropped 1 base and J dropped 4; count of bases not matched to a gene: 4. Germline V gene lookup returns CDR1 SQVTM and CDR2 ANQGSEA. This CDR3 region has 15 residues. Here the CDR3 reads CSVEGGQGAFTEAFF. In DNA form, the CDR3 reads TGCAGCGTTGAAGGGGGACAGGGGGCTTTCACTGAAGCTTTCTTT.

In its sample, this clonotype was seen a few times. The chain employs TRBV7-2 and TRBJ2-1, with 7 bases lining up with TRBD2. CDR1 SGHTA and CDR2 FQGNSA come from the germline V gene. V was clipped by 5 bases and J by 3 bases; unmatched bases: 10. The CDR3 contains 16 residues. The CDR3 DNA is TGTGCCAGCAGCCCCCGGGGAGCGGGGCGCTACAATGAGCAGTTCTTC. This sequence encodes CASSPRGAGRYNEQFF. Using reference TRBV7-2 and TRBJ2-1 for the parts outside the CDR3, the full variable domain is GAGVSQSPSNKVTEKGKDVELRCDPISGHTALYWYRQSLGQGLEFLIYFQGNSAPDKSGLPSDRFSAERTGGSVSTLTIQRTQQEDSAVYLCASSPRGAGRYNEQFFGPGTRLTVL.

This chain connects TRBV7-6 to TRBJ2-7, with D tentatively TRBD1 (5 bases). The CDR3 contains 14 residues. V was shortened by 4 bases and J by 4 bases, with 14 bases between the two germline ends. Germline V gene sequence: CDR1 SGHVS, CDR2 FNYEAQ. The CDR3 loop is CASSSAGPPYEQYF. The CDR3 nucleotides are TGTGCCAGCAGCTCTGCAGGGCCCCCATACGAGCAGTACTTC.

This clonotype occurred a few times. The chain employs TRBV15 and TRBJ2-1; 8 bases match TRBD2. The germline V gene encodes CDR1 LNHNV and CDR2 YYDKDF (reference sequence). CDR3 length equals 16 residues. V lost 0 bases and J lost 3; bases outside the gene matches: 4. DNA of the CDR3: TGTGCCACCAGCAGAGAGGCGGGGGGTAACTACAATGAGCAGTTCTTC. Residues: CATSREAGGNYNEQFF.

This clonotype was found a few times. V gene TRBV2 combines with J gene TRBJ2-1; 8 bases are a match to TRBD1. CDR3 length: 15 residues. V trimming: 5 bases; J trimming: 2 bases; junction bases outside the gene matches: 5. CDR1 SNHLY and CDR2 FYNNEI come from the germline V gene. Here the CDR3 DNA reads TGTGCCAGCAGTCGGGCAGGGGGCCCCTACAATGAGCAGTTCTTC. Translation gives CASSRAGGPYNEQFF.

In this sample, this clonotype turned up a few times. V usage is TRBV7-9 and J usage is TRBJ2-4, with D uncertain. This CDR3 comprises 12 residues. V lost 3 bases and J lost 8, with 8 bases in between. In germline, CDR1 is SEHNR, CDR2 FQNEAQ (reference sequence). The CDR3 loop is CASSLADDIQYF. The CDR3 DNA is TGTGCCAGCAGCTTGGCAGATGACATTCAGTACTTC.

A few counts support this clonotype. The CDR3 DNA sequence: TGTGCCAGCACCATTGCGCCCCCGAGGGCTGGCGAGCAGTACTTC. Its translation is CASTIAPPRAGEQYF. The chain recombines TRBV28 with TRBJ2-4; maybe TRBD2 (5 bases). Near its end, the DNA agrees better with TRBJ2-7, so the J call may be wrong. The CDR3 consists of 15 residues. Germline V CDR1 and CDR2: MDHEN, SYDVKM.

This clonotype has just a few counts. The CDR3: CASSLRIGGSYNEQFF. The CDR3 coding sequence is TGTGCCAGCAGTTTACGGATCGGGGGCTCCTACAATGAGCAGTTCTTC. The J gene is TRBJ2-1, the V gene TRBV12-3 or TRBV12-4, with D maybe TRBD2 (6 bases). This CDR3 has 16 residues. The V end lost 2 bases, the J end lost 0 bases, and 11 bases lay between the germline ends.

This chain links TRBV9 with TRBJ2-2; no reliable D call. CDR1 and CDR2 from the germline V gene are SGDLS and YYNGEE. V was clipped by 4 bases and J by 7 bases, with 8 bases between them. This CDR3 is built from 12 residues. This chain's CDR3 is CASSPFIGELFF. The CDR3, as DNA: TGTGCCAGCAGCCCATTCATCGGGGAGCTGTTTTTT.

This clonotype showed up many times. V is TRBV11-2 and J is TRBJ1-2, with D uncertain. Germline CDR1 SGHAT, CDR2 FQNNGV. V lost 2 bases and J lost 0, with 10 bases in between. The CDR3 loop spans 15 amino acids. CDR3 amino acids: CASSLSGSANYGYTF. DNA for the CDR3: TGTGCCAGCAGCTTATCTGGGTCAGCTAACTATGGCTACACCTTC.

This sequence joins TRBV6-1 and TRBJ2-1; D is unclear. The CDR3 has 16 residues. Trimming removed 3 bases from V and 3 bases from J, with 15 bases in between. Germline CDR1 is MNHNS and CDR2 is SASEGT. The CDR3 DNA is TGTGCCAGCAGTGATGTGGCACACCTCAACTACAATGAGCAGTTCTTC. This codes for CASSDVAHLNYNEQFF.

The chain couples TRBV20-1 to TRBJ1-2; 8 bases map to TRBD1. The V and J ends lost 6 bases and 3 bases, in that order; junction bases with no gene match: 6. The CDR3 loop spans 13 amino acids. Germline V gene sequence: CDR1 DFQATT, CDR2 SNEGSKA (reference sequence). CDR3 in amino acids: CSARTGSDYGYTF. The DNA for the CDR3 is TGCAGTGCCCGGACAGGGAGTGACTATGGCTACACCTTC.

This chain connects TRBV29-1 to TRBJ1-2; 7 bases map to TRBD1. With 0 bases clipped from V and 8 bases from J, the junction kept 9 bases outside the gene matches. The CDR3 length is 14 residues. Germline V gene data show CDR1 as SQVTM and CDR2 as ANQGSEA. DNA of the CDR3: TGCAGCGTTGAAGAGAGTGGGACAGAAGGGGGCTACACCTTC. Its protein product is CSVEESGTEGGYTF.

This chain joins TRBV3-1 and TRBJ1-2, with 8 bases matching TRBD1. V was clipped by 1 base and J by 6 bases; unmatched bases: 4. This CDR3 has 14 amino acids. Germline V gives CDR1 LGHDT, CDR2 YNNKEL (reference sequence). CDR3 sequence (DNA): TGTGCCAGCAGCCAAGTTGCAGGGGGCCATGGCTACACCTTC. Its protein is CASSQVAGGHGYTF.

V is TRBV20-1 and J is TRBJ1-2; no firm D call. The CDR3 is 13 amino acids. The ends were cut back, 2 bases at V and 7 bases at J, with 14 bases in the middle. Germline V gene data show CDR1 as DFQATT and CDR2 as SNEGSKA (reference sequence). The chain's CDR3 is CSARFNGGVGYTF. In DNA form, the CDR3 reads TGCAGTGCTAGATTTAACGGAGGAGTTGGCTACACCTTC.

The chain links TRBV7-3 to TRBJ2-1; tentatively, D is TRBD2 (5 bases). Deletions cut 4 bases from V and 8 bases from J, with 6 bases between. Germline V gene data show CDR1 as SGHTA and CDR2 as FQGTGA. This CDR3 spans 11 amino acids. The CDR3 DNA follows: TGTGCCAGCAGCTCGAGGGATGAGCAGTTCTTC. Translating gives CASSSRDEQFF.

The chain carries TRBV3-1 and TRBJ1-5; D is unresolved. With 8 bases removed from V and 6 bases from J, the gap between germline ends came to 14 bases. The germline CDR1 and CDR2 sequences are LGHDT and YNNKEL (reference sequence). CDR3 length: 13 amino acids. The CDR3 sequence: CASGLGPGQPQHF. The CDR3 DNA follows: TGTGCCAGCGGTCTCGGTCCGGGTCAGCCCCAGCATTTT.

V gene TRBV20-1 combines with J gene TRBJ2-2; 10 positions agree with TRBD1. The CDR3 consists of 15 residues. The germline V gene encodes CDR1 DFQATT and CDR2 SNEGSKA (reference sequence). V was pared by 1 base and J by 1 base, with 0 bases of the junction left unmatched. Here the CDR3 reads CSARGTGGNTGELFF. CDR3 DNA sequence: TGCAGTGCTAGAGGGACAGGGGGGAACACCGGGGAGCTGTTTTTT.

This clonotype turned up a few times. V usage is TRBV7-2 and J usage is TRBJ2-1; 8 nucleotides line up with TRBD2. Germline V lookup: CDR1 SGHTA, CDR2 FQGNSA. Trimming took 5 bases from V and 9 from J; bases not matched to a gene: 9. The CDR3 has 14 residues. The CDR3 region is CASSHSGGEGEQFF. CDR3 DNA: TGTGCCAGCAGCCACAGCGGGGGAGAGGGTGAGCAGTTCTTC. Full variable domain (outside the CDR3, taken from reference TRBV7-2 and TRBJ2-1): GAGVSQSPSNKVTEKGKDVELRCDPISGHTALYWYRQSLGQGLEFLIYFQGNSAPDKSGLPSDRFSAERTGGSVSTLTIQRTQQEDSAVYLCASSHSGGEGEQFFGPGTRLTVL.

This rearrangement joins TRBV20-1 to TRBJ2-3; 9 bases fit TRBD2. J gave up 7 bases and V 3 bases, and 11 bases lay outside the gene matches. There are 15 residues in the CDR3. Germline loops: CDR1 DFQATT, CDR2 SNEGSKA (reference sequence). Here the CDR3 DNA reads TGCAGTGCTAGGGCCTGGGGAGCGGGGGGAAATACGCAGTATTTT. Residues: CSARAWGAGGNTQYF.

This clonotype was detected only a few times. The CDR3: CASSSWNQGQETQYF. The CDR3 DNA sequence: TGTGCCAGCAGTTCATGGAACCAGGGTCAAGAGACCCAGTACTTC. V and J are TRBV12-3 or TRBV12-4 and TRBJ2-5, with a possible D match to TRBD1 (5 bases). The CDR3 totals 15 residues. V was clipped by 4 bases and J by 2 bases, with 14 bases between them.

Details on this clonotype: The junction departs from germline at one end; a sequencing error may be responsible. This rearrangement joins TRBV20-1 to TRBJ1-6; 7 bases fit TRBD1. This CDR3 has 16 amino acids. Germline lookup yields CDR1 DFQATT and CDR2 SNEGSKA (reference sequence). The CDR3 reads CSAPQGGVSYNSPLHF. CDR3 DNA: TGCAGTGCTCCCCAGGGGGGGGTTTCCTATAATTCACCCCTTCACTTT.

CDR3 sequence (DNA): TGTGCCACCACACTGGCGGGGGGCTCCTACAATGAGCAGTTCTTC. Protein product: CATTLAGGSYNEQFF. V gene TRBV2 combines with J gene TRBJ2-1; 8 nucleotides agree with TRBD2. CDR3 length: 15 residues. V lost 10 bases and J lost 0; bases outside the gene matches: 8. The V gene's germline CDR1 is SNHLY and CDR2 FYNNEI. Full variable domain (rest looked up from reference TRBV2 and TRBJ2-1): EPEVTQTPSHQVTQMGQEVILRCVPISNHLYFYWYRQILGQKVEFLVSFYNNEISEKSEIFDDQFSVERPDGSNFTLKIRSTKLEDSAMYFCATTLAGGSYNEQFFGPGTRLTVL.

The chain is built from TRBV24-1 and TRBJ1-2, with D unclear. Deletions cut 3 bases from V and 1 base from J, with 11 bases between. Germline CDR1 KGHDR, CDR2 SFDVKD. This CDR3 spans 15 amino acids. The CDR3, as DNA: TGTGCCACCAGTGATCCCTTAGGACTTAACTATGGCTACACCTTC. This gives the protein CATSDPLGLNYGYTF.